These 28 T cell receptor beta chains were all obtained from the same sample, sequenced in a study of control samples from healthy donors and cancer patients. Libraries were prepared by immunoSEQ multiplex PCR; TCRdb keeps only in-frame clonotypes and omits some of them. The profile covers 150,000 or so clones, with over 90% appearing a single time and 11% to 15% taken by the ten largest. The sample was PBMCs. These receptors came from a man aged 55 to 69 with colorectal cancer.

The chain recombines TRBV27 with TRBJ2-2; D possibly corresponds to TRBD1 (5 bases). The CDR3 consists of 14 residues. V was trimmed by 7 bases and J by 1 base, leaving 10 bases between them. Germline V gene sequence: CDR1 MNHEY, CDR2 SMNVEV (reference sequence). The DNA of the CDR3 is TGTGCCAGCAATTCCGGACAGAACACCGGGGAGCTGTTTTTT. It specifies CASNSGQNTGELFF.

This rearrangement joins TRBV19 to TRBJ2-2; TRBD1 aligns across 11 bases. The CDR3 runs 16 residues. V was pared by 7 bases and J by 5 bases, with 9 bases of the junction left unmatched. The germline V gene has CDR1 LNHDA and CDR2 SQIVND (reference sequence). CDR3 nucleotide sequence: TGTGCCAGTAAACTCGGACAGGGGGCCCGTACCGGGGAGCTGTTTTTT. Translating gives CASKLGQGARTGELFF.

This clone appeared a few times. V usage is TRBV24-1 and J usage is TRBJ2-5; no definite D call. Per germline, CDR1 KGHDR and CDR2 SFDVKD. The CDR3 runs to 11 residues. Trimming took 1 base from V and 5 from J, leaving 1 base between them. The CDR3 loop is CATSDFETQYF. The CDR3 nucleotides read TGTGCCACCAGTGATTTTGAGACCCAGTACTTC.

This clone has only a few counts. The CDR3 spells CASSPTGTNSPLHF. As DNA, the CDR3 is TGTGCCAGCAGCCCGACAGGGACGAATTCACCCCTCCACTTT. The chain couples TRBV6-4 to TRBJ1-6; 7 nucleotides align to TRBD1. The V gene end was trimmed by 6 bases and the J gene end by 7 bases; junction bases not matched to a gene: 6. The CDR3 has 14 amino acids. Germline lookup yields CDR1 MRHNA and CDR2 SNTAGT.

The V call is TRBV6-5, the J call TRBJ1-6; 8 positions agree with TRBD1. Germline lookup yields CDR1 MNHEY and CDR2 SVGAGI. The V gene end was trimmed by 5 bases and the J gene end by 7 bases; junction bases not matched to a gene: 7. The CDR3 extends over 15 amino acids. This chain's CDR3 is CASSRGQGQNSPLHF. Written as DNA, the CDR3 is TGTGCCAGCAGTAGAGGACAGGGCCAAAATTCACCCCTCCACTTT.

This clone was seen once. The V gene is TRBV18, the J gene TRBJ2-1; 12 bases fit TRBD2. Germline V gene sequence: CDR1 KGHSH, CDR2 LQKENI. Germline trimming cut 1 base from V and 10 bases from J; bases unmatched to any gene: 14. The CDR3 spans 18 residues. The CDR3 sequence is CASSPRGPGTSGPVEQFF. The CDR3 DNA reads TGTGCCAGCTCACCACGGGGGCCCGGGACTAGCGGGCCAGTGGAGCAGTTCTTC. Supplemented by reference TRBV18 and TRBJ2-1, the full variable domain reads NAGVMQNPRHLVRRRGQEARLRCSPMKGHSHVYWYRQLPEEGLKFMVYLQKENIIDESGMPKERFSAEFPKEGPSILRIQQVVRGDSAAYFCASSPRGPGTSGPVEQFFGPGTRLTVL.

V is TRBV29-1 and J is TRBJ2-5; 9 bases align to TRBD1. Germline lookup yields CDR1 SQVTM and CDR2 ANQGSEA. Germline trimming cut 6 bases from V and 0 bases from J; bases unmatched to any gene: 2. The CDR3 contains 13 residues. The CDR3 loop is CSVDRGHQETQYF. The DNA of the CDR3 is TGCAGCGTGGACAGGGGCCACCAAGAGACCCAGTACTTC.

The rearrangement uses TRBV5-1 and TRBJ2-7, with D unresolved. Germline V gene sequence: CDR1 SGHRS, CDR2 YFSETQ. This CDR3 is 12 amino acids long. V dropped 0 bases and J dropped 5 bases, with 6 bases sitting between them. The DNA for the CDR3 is TGCGCCAGCAGCTTGGATATCCACGAGCAGTACTTC. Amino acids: CASSLDIHEQYF.

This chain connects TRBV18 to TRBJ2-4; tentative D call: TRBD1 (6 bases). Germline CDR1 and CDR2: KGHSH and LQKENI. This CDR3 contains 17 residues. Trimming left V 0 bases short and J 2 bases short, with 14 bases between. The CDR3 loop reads CASSPPMSGTPKNIQYF. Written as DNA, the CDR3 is TGTGCCAGCTCACCACCGATGTCCGGGACACCCAAAAACATTCAGTACTTC.

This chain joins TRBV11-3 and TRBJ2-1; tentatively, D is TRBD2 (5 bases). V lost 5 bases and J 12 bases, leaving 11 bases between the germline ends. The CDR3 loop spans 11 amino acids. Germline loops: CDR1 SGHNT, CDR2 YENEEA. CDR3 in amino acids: CASSPREGQFF. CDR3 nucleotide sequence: TGTGCCAGCAGCCCACGCGAGGGGCAGTTCTTC.

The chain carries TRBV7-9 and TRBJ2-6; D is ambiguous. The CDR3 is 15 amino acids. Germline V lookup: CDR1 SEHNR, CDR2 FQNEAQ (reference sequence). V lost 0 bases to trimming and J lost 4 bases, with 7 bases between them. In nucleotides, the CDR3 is TGTGCCAGCAGCTTAGCGGGTCTCGGGGCCAACGTCCTGACTTTC. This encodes CASSLAGLGANVLTF.

DNA of the CDR3: TGTGCCAGCAGCCCTGGGACAGGGTACTACGAGCAGTACTTC. This encodes CASSPGTGYYEQYF. V is TRBV7-2 and J is TRBJ2-7, with 9 bases lining up with TRBD1. Germline V gene data show CDR1 as SGHTA and CDR2 as FQGNSA. V lost 5 bases to trimming and J lost 3 bases; unmatched junction nucleotides: 5. The CDR3 sequence is 14 residues long.

In DNA, the CDR3 is TGTGCCAGCAGTGAACCGGGACAGGCGTACCAAGAGACCCAGTACTTC. This sequence encodes CASSEPGQAYQETQYF. The chain uses TRBV2 and TRBJ2-5, with 8 bases fitting TRBD1. V shed 2 bases and J 0 bases; nucleotides not matched to a gene: 5. CDR3 length: 16 residues. Germline V CDR1 and CDR2: SNHLY, FYNNEI.

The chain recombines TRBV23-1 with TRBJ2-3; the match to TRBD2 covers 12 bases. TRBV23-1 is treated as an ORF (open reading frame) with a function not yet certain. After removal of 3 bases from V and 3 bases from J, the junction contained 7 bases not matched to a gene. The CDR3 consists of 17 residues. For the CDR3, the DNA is TGCGCCAGCAGTCATCCGACTAGCGGGGGCCTGACAGATACGCAGTATTTT. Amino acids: CASSHPTSGGLTDTQYF.

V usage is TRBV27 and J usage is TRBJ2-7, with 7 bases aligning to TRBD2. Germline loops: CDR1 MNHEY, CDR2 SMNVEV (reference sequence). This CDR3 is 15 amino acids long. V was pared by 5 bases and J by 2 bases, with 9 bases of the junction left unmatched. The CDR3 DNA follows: TGTGCCAGCAGTGCCCCCGGGACTACAACCTACGAGCAGTACTTC. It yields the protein CASSAPGTTTYEQYF.

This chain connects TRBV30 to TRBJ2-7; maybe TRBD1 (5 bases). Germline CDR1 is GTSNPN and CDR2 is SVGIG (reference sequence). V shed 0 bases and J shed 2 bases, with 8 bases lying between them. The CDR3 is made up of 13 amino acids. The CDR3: CAWSVAGPYEQYF. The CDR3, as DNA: TGTGCCTGGAGTGTGGCAGGGCCCTACGAGCAGTACTTC.

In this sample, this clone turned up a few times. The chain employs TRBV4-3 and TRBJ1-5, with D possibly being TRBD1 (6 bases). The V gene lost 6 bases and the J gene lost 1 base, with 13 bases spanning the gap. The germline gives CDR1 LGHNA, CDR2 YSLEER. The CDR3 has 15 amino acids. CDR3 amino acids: CASSQQGRSNQPQHF. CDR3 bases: TGCGCCAGCAGTCAACAGGGCCGGAGCAATCAGCCCCAGCATTTT.

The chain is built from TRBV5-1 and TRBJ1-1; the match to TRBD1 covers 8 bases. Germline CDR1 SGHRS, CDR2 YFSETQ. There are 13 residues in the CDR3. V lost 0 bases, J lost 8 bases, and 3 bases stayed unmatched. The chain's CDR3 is CASSLGGDREAFF. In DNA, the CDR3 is TGCGCCAGCAGCTTGGGAGGGGACAGGGAAGCTTTCTTT.

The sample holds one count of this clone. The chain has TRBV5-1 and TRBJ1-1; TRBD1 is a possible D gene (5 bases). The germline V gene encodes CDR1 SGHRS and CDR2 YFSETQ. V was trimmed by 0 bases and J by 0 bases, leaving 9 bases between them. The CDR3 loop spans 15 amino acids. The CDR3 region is CASSLVGRVNTEAFF. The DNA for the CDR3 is TGCGCCAGCAGCTTGGTGGGCAGGGTGAACACTGAAGCTTTCTTT.

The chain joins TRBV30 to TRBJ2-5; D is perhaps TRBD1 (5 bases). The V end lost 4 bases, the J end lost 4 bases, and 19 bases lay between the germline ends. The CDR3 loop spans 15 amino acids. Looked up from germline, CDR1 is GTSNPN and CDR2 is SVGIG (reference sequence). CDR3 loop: CAWTVPQGIGETQYF. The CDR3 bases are TGTGCCTGGACCGTACCCCAGGGTATAGGAGAGACCCAGTACTTC.

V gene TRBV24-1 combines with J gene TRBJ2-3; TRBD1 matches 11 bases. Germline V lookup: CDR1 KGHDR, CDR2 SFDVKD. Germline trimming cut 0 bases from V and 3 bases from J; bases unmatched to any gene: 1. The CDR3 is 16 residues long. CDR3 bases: TGTGCCACCAGTGATTTGGGACAGGGGGCAACAGATACGCAGTATTTT. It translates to CATSDLGQGATDTQYF.

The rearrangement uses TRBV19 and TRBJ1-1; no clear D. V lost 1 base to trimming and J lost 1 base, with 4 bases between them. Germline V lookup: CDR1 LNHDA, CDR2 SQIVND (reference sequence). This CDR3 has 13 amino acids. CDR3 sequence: CASSIAENTEAFF. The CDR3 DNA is TGTGCCAGTAGTATAGCTGAGAACACTGAAGCTTTCTTT.

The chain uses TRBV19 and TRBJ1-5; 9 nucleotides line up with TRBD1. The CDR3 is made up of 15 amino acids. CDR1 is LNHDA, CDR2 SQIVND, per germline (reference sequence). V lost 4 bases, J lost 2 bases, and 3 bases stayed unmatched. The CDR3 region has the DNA TGTGCCAGTAGTAAGGGACAGGGTGGCAATCAGCCCCAGCATTTT. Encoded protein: CASSKGQGGNQPQHF.

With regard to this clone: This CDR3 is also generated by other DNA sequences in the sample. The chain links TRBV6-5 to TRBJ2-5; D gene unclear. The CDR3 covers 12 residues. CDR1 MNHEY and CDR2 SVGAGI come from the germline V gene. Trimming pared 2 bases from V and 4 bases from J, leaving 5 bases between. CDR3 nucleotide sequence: TGTGCCAGCAGTTACCCGGGAGAGACCCAGTACTTC. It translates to CASSYPGETQYF.

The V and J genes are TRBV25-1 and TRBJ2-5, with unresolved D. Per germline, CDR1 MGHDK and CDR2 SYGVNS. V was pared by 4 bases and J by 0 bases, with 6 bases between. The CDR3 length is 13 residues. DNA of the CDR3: TGTGCCAGCAGTGGACCCAACCAAGAGACCCAGTACTTC. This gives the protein CASSGPNQETQYF.

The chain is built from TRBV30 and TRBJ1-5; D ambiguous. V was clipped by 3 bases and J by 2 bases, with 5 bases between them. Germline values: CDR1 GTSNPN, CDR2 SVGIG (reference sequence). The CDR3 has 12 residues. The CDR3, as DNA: TGTGCCTGGAGCACTGGCAATCAGCCCCAGCATTTT. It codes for CAWSTGNQPQHF.

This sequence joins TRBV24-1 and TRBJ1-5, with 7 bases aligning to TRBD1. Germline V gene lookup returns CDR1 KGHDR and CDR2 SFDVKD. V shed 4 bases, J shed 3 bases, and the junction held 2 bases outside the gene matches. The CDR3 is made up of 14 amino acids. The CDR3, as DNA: TGTGCCACCAGTGAAGGGGGCTACAATCAGCCCCAGCATTTT. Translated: CATSEGGYNQPQHF.

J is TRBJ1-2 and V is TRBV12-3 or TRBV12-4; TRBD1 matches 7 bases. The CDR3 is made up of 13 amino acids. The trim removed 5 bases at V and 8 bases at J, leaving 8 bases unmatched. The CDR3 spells CASSPSQGSGYTF. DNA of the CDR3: TGTGCCAGCAGTCCTTCACAGGGGAGCGGCTACACCTTC.